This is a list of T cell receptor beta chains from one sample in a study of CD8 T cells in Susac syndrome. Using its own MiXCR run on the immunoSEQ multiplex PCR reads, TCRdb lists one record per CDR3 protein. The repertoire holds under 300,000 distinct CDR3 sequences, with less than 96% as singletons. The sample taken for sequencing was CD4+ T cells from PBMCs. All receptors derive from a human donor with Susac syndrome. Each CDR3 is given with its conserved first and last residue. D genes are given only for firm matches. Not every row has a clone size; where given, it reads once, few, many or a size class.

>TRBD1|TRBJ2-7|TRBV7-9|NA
TGTGCCGTGACAGGGAACTCCTACGAGCAGTACTTC
CAVTGNSYEQYF
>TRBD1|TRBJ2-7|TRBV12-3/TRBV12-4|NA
TGTGCCAGCAGTCCCCACCGGGACAGGGTAGTAGGGCAGTACTTC
CASSPHRDRVVGQYF
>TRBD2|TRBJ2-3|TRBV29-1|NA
TGCAGCGGAGGTGGACTAGCGGGAGAACGGACAGATACGCAGTATTTT
CSGGGLAGERTDTQYF
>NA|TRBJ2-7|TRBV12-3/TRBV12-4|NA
TGTGCCAGCAGTCCTCGTGGCGGGGCCTACGAGCAGTACTTC
CASSPRGGAYEQYF
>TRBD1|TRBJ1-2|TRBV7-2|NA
TGTGCCAGCAGCTTCGGACAGGGGAGGAGTCGCTACACCTTC
CASSFGQGRSRYTF
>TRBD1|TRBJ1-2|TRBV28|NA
TGTGCCAGCAGTCTCGGGACAGGGGCTGACTATGGCTACACCTTC
CASSLGTGADYGYTF
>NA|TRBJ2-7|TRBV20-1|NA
TGCAGTGCCCTTTCGGTCGACGAGCAGTACTTC
CSALSVDEQYF
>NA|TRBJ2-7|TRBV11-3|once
TGTGCCAGCAGCAAGGGGTACGAGCAGTACTTC
CASSKGYEQYF
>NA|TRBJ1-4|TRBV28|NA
TGTGCCAGCAGTACAGGTGCCTCTGGTGAAAAACTGTTTTTT
CASSTGASGEKLFF
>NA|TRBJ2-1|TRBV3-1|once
TGTGCCAGCAGCCAAGTCCCAGGCTACAATGAGCAGTTCTTC
CASSQVPGYNEQFF
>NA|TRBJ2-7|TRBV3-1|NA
TGTGCCAGCAGCCAAGTTTTTGGAAACGAGCAGTACTTC
CASSQVFGNEQYF
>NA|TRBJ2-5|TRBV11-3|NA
TGTGCCAGCAAGCCGGCTAGCTGGGTGGAGACCCAGTACTTC
CASKPASWVETQYF
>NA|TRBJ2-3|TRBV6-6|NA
TGTGCCAGCAATTCCAATAGTGGGGCAGATACGCAGTATTTT
CASNSNSGADTQYF
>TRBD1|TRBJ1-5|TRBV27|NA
TGTGCCAGCAGTTGGACAGGGGGCGGTCAGCCCCAGCATTTT
CASSWTGGGQPQHF
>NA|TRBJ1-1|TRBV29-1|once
TGCAGCGGACGAGGGGGGGGGATCCCTGAAGCTTTCTTT
CSGRGGGIPEAFF
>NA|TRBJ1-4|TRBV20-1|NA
TGCAGTGCAACCACAGGGTCAACTAATGAAAAACTGTTTTTT
CSATTGSTNEKLFF
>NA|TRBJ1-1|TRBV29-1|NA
TGCAGCGTTGAATCGGACAGTAGAACTGAAGCTTTCTTT
CSVESDSRTEAFF
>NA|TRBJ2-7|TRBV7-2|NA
TGTGCCAGCAGCCCAGAGTTATCCGAGCAGTACTTC
CASSPELSEQYF
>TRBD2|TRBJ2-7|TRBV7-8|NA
TGTGCCAGCAGCTACCGGACTAGCGGACACTACGAGCAGTACTTC
CASSYRTSGHYEQYF
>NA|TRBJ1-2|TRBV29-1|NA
TGCAGCGCTCGAGTACCCGAGCGTTCAGGGGCAGGAGGCTACACCTTC
CSARVPERSGAGGYTF
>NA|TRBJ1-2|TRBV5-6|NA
TGTGCCAGCAGCCTTCCTCTGAGTAGCTACACCTTC
CASSLPLSSYTF
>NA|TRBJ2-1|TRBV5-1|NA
TGCGCCAGCAGTCGAAGCGGAAATTACAATGAGCAGTTCTTC
CASSRSGNYNEQFF
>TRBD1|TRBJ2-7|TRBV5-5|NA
TGTGCCAGCAGTCCCCGACAGGGAATGGTCATTCGACACGAGCAGTACTTC
CASSPRQGMVIRHEQYF
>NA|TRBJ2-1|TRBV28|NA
TGTGCCAGCAGTTTATCTGTGGGGCACAATGAGCAGTTCTTC
CASSLSVGHNEQFF
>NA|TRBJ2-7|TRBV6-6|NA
TGTGCCAGCAATAAGGGTGGTGGGTACGAGCAGTACTTC
CASNKGGGYEQYF
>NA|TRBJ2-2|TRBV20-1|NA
TGCAGTGCTAGAGATAACCGAAACACCGGGGAGCTGTTTTTT
CSARDNRNTGELFF
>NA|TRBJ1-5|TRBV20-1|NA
TGCAGTGCTAGTTCCAGAAATAGCAATCAGCCCCAGCATTTT
CSASSRNSNQPQHF
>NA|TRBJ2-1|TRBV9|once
TGTGCCAGCAGCGGTCAGGGGTGGAATGAGCAGTTCTTC
CASSGQGWNEQFF
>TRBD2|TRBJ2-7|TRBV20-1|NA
TGCAGTGCTAGACCCGTTCCGGGACTAGAACTCTCCGAGCAGTACTTC
CSARPVPGLELSEQYF
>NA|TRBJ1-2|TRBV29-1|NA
TGCAGCGTATCCTCACCTGGGGGAGGGGCGCAGAACTATGGCTACACCTTC
CSVSSPGGGAQNYGYTF
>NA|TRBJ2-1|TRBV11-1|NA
TGTGCCAGCAGCTTAATAGAGGAGCAGTTCTTC
CASSLIEEQFF
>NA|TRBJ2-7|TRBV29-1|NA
TGCAGCGTTGCGGGGTCCCATGCCAACGAGCAGTACTTC
CSVAGSHANEQYF
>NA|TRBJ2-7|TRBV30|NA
TGTGCCTGGAACAAGGGTGGTGGCAGGGAAGGCTACGAGCAGTACTTC
CAWNKGGGREGYEQYF